The 23 T cell receptor beta chains given below trace back to one sample, sequenced in a study of shared clonotypes between healthy human individuals. Clones were read by immunoSEQ multiplex PCR, and TCRdb kept only the in-frame ones, dropping some. The sample gives 2 million to 2.5 million clones, just under 95% of which show up once; approximately 0.4% is in the top ten. Source material: naive CD4+ T cells from PBMCs. Subset meaning: CD45RA+ positively selected. Source of these receptors: a man in his late teens or twenties in good health. Some clones in this sample may be carry-over from other donors' samples.

This chain joins TRBV7-2 and TRBJ2-7, with a weak D call TRBD1 (5 bases). The germline V and J ends were trimmed by 3 bases and 5 bases, with 11 bases remaining between them. In germline, CDR1 is SGHTA, CDR2 FQGNSA. CDR3 length: 13 amino acids. CDR3 residues: CASSFRVHHEQYF. The DNA for the CDR3 is TGTGCCAGCAGCTTCAGGGTGCACCACGAGCAGTACTTC.

This clone was counted once. This chain joins TRBV7-3 and TRBJ1-5; 10 bases map to TRBD1. The V and J ends lost 5 bases and 5 bases, in that order; junction bases with no gene match: 6. Germline-derived CDR1 and CDR2 are SGHTA and FQGTGA. The CDR3 totals 15 residues. The CDR3, as DNA: TGTGCCAGCAGCACGACAGGGGGCGCGGATCAGCCCCAGCATTTT. Protein product: CASSTTGGADQPQHF.

The chain is built from TRBV4-2 and TRBJ1-6; TRBD1 agrees at 7 bases. The CDR3 extends over 17 amino acids. Germline loops: CDR1 LGHNA, CDR2 YNFKEQ. The V segment lost 1 base and the J segment 5 bases; nucleotides outside the gene matches: 8. This CDR3 is CASSQGGGGGDNSPLHF. CDR3 bases: TGTGCCAGCAGCCAAGGGGGGGGAGGGGGCGATAATTCACCCCTCCACTTT.

This chain uses TRBV28 with TRBJ2-7; D is uncertain. The CDR3 runs 15 residues. Trimming cost V 5 bases and J 0 bases, with 14 bases left between them. Germline V gene sequence: CDR1 MDHEN, CDR2 SYDVKM. CDR3 in DNA: TGTGCCAGCAGTGTGGACCCGATGAGCTCCTACGAGCAGTACTTC. Its translation: CASSVDPMSSYEQYF.

The rearrangement links TRBV25-1 to TRBJ2-7; D not resolved. The CDR3 contains 11 residues. Germline V gene data show CDR1 as MGHDK and CDR2 as SYGVNS. V lost 2 bases and J lost 5, with 4 bases in between. CDR3: CASSEGNEQYF. The CDR3 DNA is TGTGCCAGCAGTGAAGGGAACGAGCAGTACTTC.

The chain recombines TRBV4-1 with TRBJ1-5; perhaps TRBD1 as D (6 bases). Germline CDR1 reads MGHRA; CDR2 reads YSYEKL. V lost 5 bases and J lost 3, with 11 bases in between. The CDR3 runs to 14 residues. The CDR3 region is CASSVGGVNQPQHF. The CDR3, as DNA: TGCGCCAGCAGCGTCGGGGGCGTCAATCAGCCCCAGCATTTT.

V gene TRBV27 combines with J gene TRBJ2-1; 9 bases line up with TRBD2. CDR1 is MNHEY and CDR2 is SMNVEV in the germline V gene (reference sequence). The J segment lost 2 bases and the V segment lost 0 bases, leaving 2 bases of the junction unmatched. The CDR3 is 16 amino acids. The CDR3 protein is CASSLSLAGTYNEQFF. The CDR3 DNA reads TGTGCCAGCAGTTTATCTCTAGCGGGAACCTACAATGAGCAGTTCTTC.

J is TRBJ1-3 and V is TRBV21-1. TRBV21-1 constitutes a pseudogene. The CDR3 extends over 15 amino acids. CDR3 in amino acids: CASSKKADSGNTIYF. Here the CDR3 DNA reads TGTGCCAGCAGCAAAAAGGCCGACTCTGGAAACACCATATATTTT.

Comment on this clone: The same CDR3 is also encoded by other DNA sequences in this sample. The chain links TRBV19 to TRBJ2-1; a weak D match, TRBD1 (5 bases). There are 14 residues in the CDR3. V was cut by 7 bases and J by 0 bases, with 10 bases left in between. CDR1 is LNHDA and CDR2 is SQIVND in the germline V gene (reference sequence). The CDR3 nucleotides are TGTGCCAGTACCTATAGGGGCTCCTACAATGAGCAGTTCTTC. Its translation is CASTYRGSYNEQFF.

This clone occurred once. The rearrangement joins TRBV5-1 to TRBJ2-3; no firm D call. Germline lookup yields CDR1 SGHRS and CDR2 YFSETQ. CDR3 length: 14 amino acids. V was clipped by 1 base and J by 5 bases, with 11 bases between them. The CDR3 DNA follows: TGCGCCAGCAGCTTGTGGCGGCCGCAAGATACGCAGTATTTT. Its translation: CASSLWRPQDTQYF. The whole variable domain, remainder taken from reference TRBV5-1 and TRBJ2-3, is KAGVTQTPRYLIKTRGQQVTLSCSPISGHRSVSWYQQTPGQGLQFLFEYFSETQRNKGNFPGRFSGRQFSNSRSEMNVSTLELGDSALYLCASSLWRPQDTQYFGPGTRLTVL.

J is TRBJ2-3 and V is TRBV9; the match to TRBD1 covers 7 bases. The CDR3 extends over 15 amino acids. Looked up from germline, CDR1 is SGDLS and CDR2 is YYNGEE. V was pared by 4 bases and J by 2 bases, with 7 bases of the junction left unmatched. The CDR3 loop reads CASSPRQGTTDTQYF. The DNA for the CDR3 is TGTGCCAGCAGCCCCCGACAGGGAACCACAGATACGCAGTATTTT.

This chain uses TRBV19 with TRBJ1-4, with 7 nucleotides matching TRBD1. Germline CDR1 and CDR2: LNHDA and SQIVND (reference sequence). The ends lost 3 bases at V and 8 bases at J; junction bases unmatched: 6. This CDR3 contains 14 residues. The CDR3 loop is CASSINRGGEKLFF. The CDR3 bases are TGTGCCAGTAGTATCAACAGGGGAGGGGAAAAACTGTTTTTT.

The chain couples TRBV5-1 to TRBJ1-4, with D possibly TRBD1 on 6 matching bases. Germline CDR1 reads SGHRS; CDR2 reads YFSETQ. The CDR3 loop spans 16 amino acids. Trimming stripped 4 bases from V and 0 bases from J, with 13 bases between. The CDR3 coding sequence is TGCGCCAGCAGCACAGGACAGCCGGCAACTAATGAAAAACTGTTTTTT. Translating gives CASSTGQPATNEKLFF. Filled out from reference TRBV5-1 and TRBJ1-4, the complete variable domain reads KAGVTQTPRYLIKTRGQQVTLSCSPISGHRSVSWYQQTPGQGLQFLFEYFSETQRNKGNFPGRFSGRQFSNSRSEMNVSTLELGDSALYLCASSTGQPATNEKLFFGSGTQLSVL.

Details on this clone: Other DNA sequences in this sample translate to the same CDR3. The chain employs TRBV9 and TRBJ2-2; 11 nucleotides align to TRBD1. The junction had 7 bases not matched to a gene; V was cut back by 8 bases and J by 4 bases. This CDR3 spans 15 amino acids. Per germline, CDR1 SGDLS and CDR2 YYNGEE. For the CDR3, the DNA is TGTGCCAGTAGCCGGGACAGGGGGTTCACCGGGGAGCTGTTTTTT. Its translation is CASSRDRGFTGELFF.

This clone was recorded only once. The chain recombines TRBV7-2 with TRBJ2-1, with 10 positions matching TRBD2. This CDR3 is 14 amino acids long. The V and J ends lost 7 bases and 3 bases, in that order; junction bases with no gene match: 3. Germline V lookup: CDR1 SGHTA, CDR2 FQGNSA. CDR3 bases: TGTGCCAGCACCTGGACTAGCGGCTACAATGAGCAGTTCTTC. Translation: CASTWTSGYNEQFF.

The chain couples TRBV4-2 to TRBJ2-1, with D uncertain. The CDR3 is 13 residues long. Trimming shortened V by 0 bases and J by 10 bases, and 10 bases separated the two germline ends. The V gene's germline CDR1 is LGHNA and CDR2 YNFKEQ. CDR3 amino acids: CASSQDREREQFF. The CDR3 region has the DNA TGTGCCAGCAGCCAAGATAGGGAACGGGAGCAGTTCTTC.

The chain is built from TRBV4-2 and TRBJ2-1; 10 bases map to TRBD2. The trim removed 4 bases at V and 8 bases at J, leaving 8 bases unmatched. Germline lookup yields CDR1 LGHNA and CDR2 YNFKEQ. There are 15 residues in the CDR3. The CDR3 loop is CASSPTRTSGDEQFF. The CDR3 bases are TGTGCCAGCAGCCCTACTAGGACTAGCGGCGATGAGCAGTTCTTC.

The rearrangement uses TRBV18 and TRBJ2-1; D is perhaps TRBD1 or TRBD2 (5 bases each). The CDR3 spans 13 residues. V shed 3 bases and J shed 9 bases, with 12 bases lying between them. Germline-derived CDR1 and CDR2 are KGHSH and LQKENI. CDR3 in amino acids: CASSPNRGVEQFF. For the CDR3, the DNA is TGTGCCAGCTCACCGAATAGAGGGGTTGAGCAGTTCTTC.

The gene calls are TRBV7-2 and TRBJ2-7; a weak D match, TRBD1 (5 bases). The V end lost 2 bases, the J end lost 2 bases, and 13 bases lay between the germline ends. Germline CDR1 SGHTA, CDR2 FQGNSA. CDR3 length: 15 residues. CDR3 sequence: CASSLLWAGTYEQYF. CDR3 DNA: TGTGCCAGCAGCTTATTGTGGGCAGGGACCTACGAGCAGTACTTC.

The chain recombines TRBV29-1 with TRBJ1-1; 7 bases fit TRBD1. This CDR3 has 13 amino acids. From germline, CDR1 is SQVTM and CDR2 ANQGSEA. CDR3 DNA sequence: TGCAGTCTCCAGGGGGGAAGGAACACTGAAGCTTTCTTT. Protein product: CSLQGGRNTEAFF.

The chain combines TRBV4-1 with TRBJ1-4, with a tentative D call TRBD1 (5 bases). CDR1 is MGHRA, CDR2 YSYEKL, per germline. The CDR3 spans 14 residues. V was clipped by 0 bases and J by 14 bases, with 16 bases between them. CDR3 sequence: CASSQDLWGSTLFF. The CDR3 DNA follows: TGCGCCAGCAGCCAAGATCTTTGGGGCAGCACCCTGTTTTTT.

The V and J genes are TRBV5-1 and TRBJ2-3; tentatively, D is TRBD1 (6 bases). V lost 4 bases, J lost 6 bases, and 15 bases lay in between. Germline lookup yields CDR1 SGHRS and CDR2 YFSETQ. This CDR3 has 14 residues. CDR3 sequence: CASSPGVGPDTQYF. In nucleotides, the CDR3 is TGCGCCAGCAGCCCAGGGGTCGGCCCTGATACGCAGTATTTT.

This clone was detected a few times. The chain recombines TRBV11-1 with TRBJ2-2, with unresolved D. The CDR3 runs 12 residues. Germline-derived CDR1 and CDR2 are SGHAT and FQDESV (reference sequence). The V end lost 1 base, the J end lost 3 bases, and 0 bases lay between the germline ends. CDR3 bases: TGTGCCAGCAGCTTAGACACCGGGGAGCTGTTTTTT. Residues: CASSLDTGELFF.